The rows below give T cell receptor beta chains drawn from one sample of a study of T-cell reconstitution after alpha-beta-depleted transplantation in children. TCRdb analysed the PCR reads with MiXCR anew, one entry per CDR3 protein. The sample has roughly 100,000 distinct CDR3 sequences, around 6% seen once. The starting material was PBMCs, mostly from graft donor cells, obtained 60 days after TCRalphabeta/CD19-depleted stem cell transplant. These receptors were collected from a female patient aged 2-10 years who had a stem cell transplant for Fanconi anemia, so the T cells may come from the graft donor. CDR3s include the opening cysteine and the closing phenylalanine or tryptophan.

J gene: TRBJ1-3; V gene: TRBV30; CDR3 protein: CAWSVGVSGNTIYF
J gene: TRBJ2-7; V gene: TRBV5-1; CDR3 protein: CASSLVPAGGSGEQYF
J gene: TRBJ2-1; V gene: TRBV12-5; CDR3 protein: CASGPGLGHNEQFF
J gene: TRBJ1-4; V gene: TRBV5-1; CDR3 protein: CASSVQGAVSEKLFF
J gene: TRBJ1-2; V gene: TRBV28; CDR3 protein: CASGPGWGYTF
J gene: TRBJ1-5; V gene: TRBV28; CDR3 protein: CEEYRGRNGNQPQHF
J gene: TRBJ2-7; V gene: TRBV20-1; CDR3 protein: CSASYGSYEQYF
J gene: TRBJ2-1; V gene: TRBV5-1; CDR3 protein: CASSLTSGALTYNEQFF
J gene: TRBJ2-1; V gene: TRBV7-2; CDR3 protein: CASSLVRLAGGNEQFF
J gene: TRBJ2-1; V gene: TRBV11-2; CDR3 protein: CASSLDPAGGGNEQFF
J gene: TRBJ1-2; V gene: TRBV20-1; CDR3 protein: CSARQGDLGYTF
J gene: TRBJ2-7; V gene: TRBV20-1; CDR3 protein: CSARGRDRSYEQYF
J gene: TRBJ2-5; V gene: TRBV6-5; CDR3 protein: CASSYSTLAGGETQYF
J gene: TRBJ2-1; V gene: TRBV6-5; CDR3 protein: CASSYSGGLYNEQFF
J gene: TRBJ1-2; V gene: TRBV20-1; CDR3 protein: CSARDFFVGAKYGYTF
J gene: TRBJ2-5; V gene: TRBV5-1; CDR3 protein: CASSGGQFQETQYF
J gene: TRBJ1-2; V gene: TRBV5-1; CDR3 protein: CASSLDGQGGGGYTF
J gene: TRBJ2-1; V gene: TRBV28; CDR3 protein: CAIQGLAGDNEQFF
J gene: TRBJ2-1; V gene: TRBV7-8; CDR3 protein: CASSPSPAGTPNEQFF
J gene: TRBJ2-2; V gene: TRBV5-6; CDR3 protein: CASSSDRGLNGELFF
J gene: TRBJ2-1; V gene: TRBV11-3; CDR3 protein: CASSPSPTSGRADEQFF
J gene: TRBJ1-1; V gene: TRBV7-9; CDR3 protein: CASSFGQGGYSTEAFF
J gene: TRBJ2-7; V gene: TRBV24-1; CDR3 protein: CATSVDSYEQYF
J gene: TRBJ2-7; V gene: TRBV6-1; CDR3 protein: CASTKTGYEQYF
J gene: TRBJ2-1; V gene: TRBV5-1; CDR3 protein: CASNGLAGAAYNEQFF
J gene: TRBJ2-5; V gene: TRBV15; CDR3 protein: CATRPEQLDETQYF
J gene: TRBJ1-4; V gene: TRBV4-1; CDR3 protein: CASSPLDLEEKLFF
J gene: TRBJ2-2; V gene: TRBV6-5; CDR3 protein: CASRPDLDSGELFF
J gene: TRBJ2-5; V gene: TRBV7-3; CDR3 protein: CASSLSQGNQETQYF